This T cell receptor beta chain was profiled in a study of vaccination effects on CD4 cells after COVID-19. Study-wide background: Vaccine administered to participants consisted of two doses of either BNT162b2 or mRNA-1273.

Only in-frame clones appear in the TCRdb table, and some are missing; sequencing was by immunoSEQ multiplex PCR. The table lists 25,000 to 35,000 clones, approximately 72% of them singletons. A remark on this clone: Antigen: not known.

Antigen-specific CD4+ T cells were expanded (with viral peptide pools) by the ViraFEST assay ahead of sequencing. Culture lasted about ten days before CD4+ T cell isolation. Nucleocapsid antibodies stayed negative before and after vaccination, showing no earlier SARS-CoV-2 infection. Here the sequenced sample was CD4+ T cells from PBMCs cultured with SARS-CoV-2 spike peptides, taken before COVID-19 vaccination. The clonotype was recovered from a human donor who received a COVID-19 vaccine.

The chain's CDR3 is CASRGGGMGPYEQYF. CDR3 coding DNA: TGTGCCAGCAGGGGCGGGGGGATGGGGCCCTACGAGCAGTACTTC. This chain uses TRBV3-1 (or the pseudogene TRBV3-2) with TRBJ2-7, with 8 nucleotides matching TRBD2. The J segment lost 2 bases and the V segment lost 6 bases, leaving 9 bases of the junction unmatched. Germline values: CDR1 LGHDT, CDR2 YNNKEL (reference sequence). The CDR3 runs to 15 residues.